The 17 T cell receptor beta chains presented below share a single source sample, sequenced in a study of regulatory T cells in long-lasting Graves disease. Time point denoted: newly diagnosed GD, antithyroid drugs for less than 3 months. RNA from PBMCs was the source of the TCR library. Investigators prepared the TCR beta libraries by applying iRepertoire HTBI primers and Arm-PCR of CDR3 regions. TCRdb ran MiXCR on the multiplex PCR reads and lists one entry per CDR3 protein. Counted here are roughly 510,000 distinct CDR3 sequences, roughly 15% occurring once; the ten biggest clones make up around 11%. In addition, the sample was reused for a study of T cells in Graves' hyperthyroidism and ophthalmopathy.

Sequences were derived from peripheral blood mononuclear cells (PBMCs), sampled at new diagnosis, from a patient treated with antithyroid drugs. The receptors stem from a man in his late teens or twenties with Graves disease.

This clonotype was observed a few times. The genes are TRBV10-2 and TRBJ2-2; 7 positions match TRBD2. The V and J ends lost 8 bases and 2 bases, in that order; junction bases with no gene match: 5. The CDR3 runs 14 residues. The germline gives CDR1 WSHSY, CDR2 SAAADI. The DNA of the CDR3 is TGCGCCAGCGGGGGGGATTTAAACACCGGGGAGCTGTTTTTT. This gives the protein CASGGDLNTGELFF.

A note on this clonotype: A read error may produce the germline difference seen at one junction end. The rearrangement links TRBV2 to TRBJ1-5; the D is unclear. There are 16 residues in the CDR3. Germline CDR1 is SNHLY and CDR2 is FYNNEI. CDR3 bases: TGTGTCAGCAGCCCACGGAAGGGCGGTAGCAATCAGCCCCAGCATTTT. Encoded protein: CVSSPRKGGSNQPQHF.

This clonotype was counted many times. The chain links TRBV12-3 or TRBV12-4 to TRBJ2-5, with 13 bases identical to TRBD2. The trim removed 4 bases at V and 2 bases at J, leaving 7 bases unmatched. This CDR3 contains 17 residues. The CDR3 DNA reads as TGTGCCAGCAGTTCCGGGACTAGCGGGGCCTTTCAAGAGACCCAGTACTTC. Protein sequence: CASSSGTSGAFQETQYF.

In regard to this clonotype: Given the absence of the conserved phenylalanine or tryptophan at the CDR3 end, a read error is likely. V gene TRBV6-5 combines with J gene TRBJ1-5; D remains ambiguous. V was pared by 0 bases and J by 5 bases, with 8 bases between. Per the germline V gene, CDR1 is MNHEY and CDR2 is SVGAGI. CDR3 length equals 14 residues. CDR3 DNA: TGTGCCAGCAGTTACTCGGGCATACATCAGCCCCAGCATTCT. Its protein is CASSYSGIHQPQHS.

The V and J genes are TRBV19 and TRBJ1-3; D is possibly TRBD1 (5 bases). The V and J ends lost 8 bases and 4 bases respectively, with 15 bases between them. There are 14 residues in the CDR3. Germline values: CDR1 LNHDA, CDR2 SQIVND (reference sequence). The CDR3 loop is CASHRTLAGNTIYF. The CDR3 bases are TGTGCCAGTCATCGGACACTAGCCGGAAACACCATATATTTT.

This clonotype has at least ten counts. The V gene is TRBV13, the J gene TRBJ2-1; 9 bases match TRBD2. Germline values: CDR1 PRHDT, CDR2 FYEKMQ (reference sequence). The CDR3 has 17 amino acids. V was pared by 5 bases and J by 5 bases, with 13 bases of the junction left unmatched. Here the CDR3 reads CASSTRGGGRGHNEQFF. CDR3 bases: TGTGCCAGCAGCACGAGGGGTGGCGGGAGGGGGCACAATGAGCAGTTCTTC.

The V call is TRBV27, the J call TRBJ1-6, with a tentative D call TRBD1 (5 bases). CDR1 is MNHEY and CDR2 is SMNVEV in the germline V gene (reference sequence). This CDR3 comprises 14 residues. The V end was cut by 3 bases, the J end by 10 bases, with 13 bases between. The CDR3 DNA sequence: TGTGCCAGCAGTTTGGGGAGGGGAGGGTCACCCCTCCACTTT. Amino acid sequence: CASSLGRGGSPLHF.

The chain recombines TRBV6-1 with TRBJ2-5; D unresolved. V was trimmed by 6 bases and J by 5 bases, leaving 13 bases between them. CDR3 length: 13 residues. Germline loops: CDR1 MNHNS, CDR2 SASEGT. Here the CDR3 DNA reads TGTGCCAGCAGAGTTAGAAGTATGGAGACCCAGTACTTC. It encodes CASRVRSMETQYF.

V and J are TRBV7-9 and TRBJ2-7, with 7 positions matching TRBD1. Trimming took 5 bases from V and 3 from J; bases not matched to a gene: 10. Per germline, CDR1 SEHNR and CDR2 FQNEAQ (reference sequence). This CDR3 is built from 15 residues. The CDR3 sequence is CASSPGWGQNYEQYF. CDR3 DNA sequence: TGTGCCAGCAGCCCTGGATGGGGACAGAACTACGAGCAGTACTTC.

The rearrangement links TRBV15 to TRBJ2-4; no reliable D call. The CDR3 has 13 residues. In germline, CDR1 is LNHNV, CDR2 YYDKDF (reference sequence). Deletions cut 3 bases from V and 16 bases from J, with 19 bases between. CDR3 amino acids: CATSSETSTPRYF. The CDR3 coding sequence is TGTGCCACCAGCAGTGAGACTTCGACGCCTAGATACTTC.

This clonotype has at least ten counts. The chain joins TRBV5-1 to TRBJ2-3; the match to TRBD2 covers 11 bases. This CDR3 spans 16 amino acids. The V segment lost 3 bases and the J segment 1 base; nucleotides outside the gene matches: 4. Germline-derived CDR1 and CDR2 are SGHRS and YFSETQ. The CDR3 DNA sequence: TGCGCCAGCAGCTCTAGACTAGCGGGACGCACAGATACGCAGTATTTT. Translating gives CASSSRLAGRTDTQYF. The full variable domain, rest sourced from reference TRBV5-1 and TRBJ2-3, is KAGVTQTPRYLIKTRGQQVTLSCSPISGHRSVSWYQQTPGQGLQFLFEYFSETQRNKGNFPGRFSGRQFSNSRSEMNVSTLELGDSALYLCASSSRLAGRTDTQYFGPGTRLTVL.

This clonotype has a handful of counts. The rearrangement links TRBV10-3 to TRBJ1-4, with D unresolved. Germline V gene sequence: CDR1 ENHRY, CDR2 SYGVKD. The CDR3 extends over 12 amino acids. V lost 6 bases to trimming and J lost 5 bases, with 7 bases between them. CDR3 in DNA: TGTGCCATCAGGGCCTCCAATGAAAAACTGTTTTTT. Amino acid sequence: CAIRASNEKLFF.

This clonotype was counted a few times. The chain joins TRBV27 to TRBJ2-1; TRBD2 matches 8 bases. The CDR3 spans 17 residues. The germline V gene encodes CDR1 MNHEY and CDR2 SMNVEV (reference sequence). The V and J ends lost 6 bases and 4 bases, in that order; junction bases with no gene match: 14. CDR3 nucleotides: TGTGCCAGCAGCTTAGCGGGGAACAGGTTACGATACAATGAGCAGTTCTTC. Translation gives CASSLAGNRLRYNEQFF.

The V and J genes are TRBV7-9 and TRBJ1-1, with D unclear. The germline gives CDR1 SEHNR, CDR2 FQNEAQ (reference sequence). Between the trimmed V and J ends, which lost 10 bases and 1 base, there was a span of 16 bases. The CDR3 covers 14 residues. CDR3 sequence (DNA): TGTGCCACAAATAGCGGGCAAGCGAACACTGAAGCTTTCTTT. Residues: CATNSGQANTEAFF.

This clonotype was recorded many times. The genes are TRBV28 and TRBJ2-7; D perhaps matches TRBD2 (6 bases). The CDR3 contains 14 residues. V lost 6 bases and J 2 bases, leaving 14 bases between the germline ends. Per germline, CDR1 MDHEN and CDR2 SYDVKM. The CDR3 nucleotides are TGTGCCAGCAGCACGCTGCGGGGCACCTACGAGCAGTACTTC. Translation gives CASSTLRGTYEQYF. Looking up the rest from reference TRBV28 and TRBJ2-7 gives the full variable domain: DVKVTQSSRYLVKRTGEKVFLECVQDMDHENMFWYRQDPGLGLRLIYFSYDVKMKEKGDIPEGYSVSREKKERFSLILESASTNQTSMYLCASSTLRGTYEQYFGPGTRLTVT.

The chain has TRBV3-1 and TRBJ1-1, with D maybe TRBD1 (6 bases). V gave up 4 bases and J gave up 8 bases, with 17 bases separating them. The CDR3 totals 14 residues. Germline V gene lookup returns CDR1 LGHDT and CDR2 YNNKEL (reference sequence). CDR3 DNA: TGTGCCAGCAGCCTGACAGGACCTTCACGGGAAGCTTTCTTT. Residues: CASSLTGPSREAFF.

Of note for this clonotype: The junction departs from germline at one end; a sequencing error may be responsible. The chain couples TRBV5-1 to TRBJ2-7; no clear D gene. There are 14 residues in the CDR3. The germline gives CDR1 SGHRS, CDR2 YFSETQ. The CDR3 sequence is CASSLAYDSYEQYF. The CDR3 nucleotides are TGTGCCAGCAGCTTGGCTTACGACTCCTACGAGCAGTACTTC.